This TCR beta chain was obtained from a study of T cell repertoires in cytomegalovirus infection. This clonotype was seen at least ten times. From the reads, TCRdb called clonotypes with MiXCR, one entry per CDR3 protein. The sample consists of about 460,000 distinct CDR3 sequences, around 11% of them appearing once. The CDR3 consists of 15 residues. V was shortened by 3 bases and J by 6 bases, with 18 bases between the two germline ends. CDR1 is ENHRY, CDR2 SYGVKD, per germline. Sequenced sample: PBMCs. The clonotype comes from a human donor in good health (CMV status not recorded). Some clones in this sample may be carry-over from other donors' samples. The V call is TRBV10-3, the J call TRBJ2-7; D is tentatively TRBD1 or TRBD2 (6 bases each). CDR3 sequence (DNA): TGTGCCATCAGTGATGTAGGGGGAGGTGTGGGCGAGCAGTACTTC. Translated, it gives CAISDVGGGVGEQYF.